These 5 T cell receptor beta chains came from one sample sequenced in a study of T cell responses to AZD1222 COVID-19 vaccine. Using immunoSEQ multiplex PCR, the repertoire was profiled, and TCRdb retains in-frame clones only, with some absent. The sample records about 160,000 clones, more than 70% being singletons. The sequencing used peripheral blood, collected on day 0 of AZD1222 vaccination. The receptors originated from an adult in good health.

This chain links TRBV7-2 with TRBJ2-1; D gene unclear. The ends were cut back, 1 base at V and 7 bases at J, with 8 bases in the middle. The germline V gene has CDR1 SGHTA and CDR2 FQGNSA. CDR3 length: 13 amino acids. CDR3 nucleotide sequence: TGTGCCAGCAGCTTAGGTTGGGAAAATGAGCAGTTCTTC. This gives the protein CASSLGWENEQFF.

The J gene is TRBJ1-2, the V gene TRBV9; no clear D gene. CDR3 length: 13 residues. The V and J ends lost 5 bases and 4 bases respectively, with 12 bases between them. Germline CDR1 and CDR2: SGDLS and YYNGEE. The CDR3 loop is CASRREGAYGYTF. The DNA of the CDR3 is TGTGCCAGCAGGCGGGAGGGTGCCTATGGCTACACCTTC. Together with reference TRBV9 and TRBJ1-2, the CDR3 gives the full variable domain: DSGVTQTPKHLITATGQRVTLRCSPRSGDLSVYWYQQSLDQGLQFLIQYYNGEERAKGNILERFSAQQFPDLHSELNLSSLELGDSALYFCASRREGAYGYTFGSGTRLTVV.

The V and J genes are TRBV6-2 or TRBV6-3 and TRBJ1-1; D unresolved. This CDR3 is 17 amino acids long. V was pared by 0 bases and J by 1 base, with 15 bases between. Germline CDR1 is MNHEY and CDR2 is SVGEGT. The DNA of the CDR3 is TGTGCCAGCAGTTACTCGATCCCGTGGAGCGAGAACACTGAAGCTTTCTTT. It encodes CASSYSIPWSENTEAFF.

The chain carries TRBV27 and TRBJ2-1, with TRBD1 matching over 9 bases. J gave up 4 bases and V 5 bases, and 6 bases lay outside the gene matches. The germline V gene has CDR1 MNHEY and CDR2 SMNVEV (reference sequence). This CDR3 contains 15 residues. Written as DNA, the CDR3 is TGTGCCAGCAGTGGCACAGGGGGCAATTACAATGAGCAGTTCTTC. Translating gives CASSGTGGNYNEQFF.

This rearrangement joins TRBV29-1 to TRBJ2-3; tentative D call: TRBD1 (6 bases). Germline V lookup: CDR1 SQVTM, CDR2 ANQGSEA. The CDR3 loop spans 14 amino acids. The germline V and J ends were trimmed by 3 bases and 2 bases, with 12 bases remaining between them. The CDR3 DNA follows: TGCAGCGTTGATGGCAGGGGCCCCACAGATACGCAGTATTTT. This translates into CSVDGRGPTDTQYF.